Presented here are 5 T cell receptor beta chains from one specimen sequenced in a study of cytomegalovirus exposure and HLA in healthy donors. The primer mix had 60 Vbeta and 13 Jbeta primers. Sequencing was performed with immunoSEQ multiplex PCR; in TCRdb, only in-frame clones are kept and a portion is missing. The sample carries 160,000 or so clones, about 85% recorded once. Input material: PBMCs. These TCRs come from a male donor in good health and CMV-seropositive.

The chain employs TRBV19 and TRBJ2-1; TRBD2 agrees at 10 bases. There are 16 residues in the CDR3. Per germline, CDR1 LNHDA and CDR2 SQIVND (reference sequence). Germline trimming cut 2 bases from V and 7 bases from J; bases unmatched to any gene: 8. Written as DNA, the CDR3 is TGTGCCAGTAGTATACTTCTAGCGGGAGTCGGTAATGAGCAGTTCTTC. It is translated as CASSILLAGVGNEQFF.

This chain uses TRBV29-1 with TRBJ1-1, with TRBD1 identical over 8 bases. The CDR3 spans 12 residues. V trimming: 7 bases; J trimming: 5 bases; junction bases outside the gene matches: 6. CDR1 and CDR2 from the germline V gene are SQVTM and ANQGSEA. The CDR3 loop is CSALDRATEAFF. As DNA, the CDR3 is TGCAGCGCCCTGGACAGGGCAACTGAAGCTTTCTTT.

The genes are TRBV6-5 and TRBJ2-5; 9 bases line up with TRBD1. The end of the DNA fits TRBJ2-7 better, so the J call may be wrong. Germline V gives CDR1 MNHEY, CDR2 SVGAGI. The CDR3 contains 15 residues. The CDR3 DNA reads as TGTGCCAGCAGTTACTCGGACAGGGGTTACTACGAGCAGTACTTC. Encoded protein: CASSYSDRGYYEQYF.

This chain joins TRBV7-9 and TRBJ2-1, with D perhaps TRBD2 (5 bases). Germline CDR1 reads SEHNR; CDR2 reads FQNEAQ (reference sequence). CDR3 length equals 16 residues. V dropped 0 bases and J dropped 6 bases, with 15 bases sitting between them. The DNA for the CDR3 is TGTGCCAGCAGCTTAGCGTTGGGCCCCGAGGGCAATGAGCAGTTCTTC. Its protein is CASSLALGPEGNEQFF.

This chain connects TRBV5-1 to TRBJ1-1; D is unresolved. The CDR3 loop spans 14 amino acids. The germline V gene encodes CDR1 SGHRS and CDR2 YFSETQ. Trimming took off 4 bases at V and 0 bases at J, with 10 bases between the two ends. As DNA, the CDR3 is TGCGCCAGCAGCCTGACGGGGTTGAACACTGAAGCTTTCTTT. Translating gives CASSLTGLNTEAFF. The whole variable domain, remainder taken from reference TRBV5-1 and TRBJ1-1, is KAGVTQTPRYLIKTRGQQVTLSCSPISGHRSVSWYQQTPGQGLQFLFEYFSETQRNKGNFPGRFSGRQFSNSRSEMNVSTLELGDSALYLCASSLTGLNTEAFFGQGTRLTVV.